This entry is about one T cell receptor (beta chain). Its target is not known. The data were taken from a study of memory CD4+ T cells and cytomegalovirus serostatus. CDR1 is SGHDT, CDR2 YYEEEE, per germline. The CDR3 spans 14 residues. Trimming cost V 0 bases and J 0 bases, with 6 bases left between them. Study-level points and caveats: A US-trained random forest predicted CMV serostatus with median AUC around 0.9.

How the authors handled the data: Out-of-frame sequences were removed, leaving 2 million to 2.5 million distinct TCRbeta sequences. The method was immunoSEQ multiplex PCR; TCRdb's version includes in-frame clones alone and lacks a portion of them. The DNA gave D and trimming, while V, J and clone size come from that table. Of some 48,000 clones listed, 60% to 80% are singletons. The sort gate was single viable CD3+CD4+CD8-CD45RO+ cells for memory CD4+ T cells. This sequence originates from an adult in good health and CMV-seronegative. This rearrangement joins TRBV5-6 to TRBJ1-1; D uncertain. Material for sequencing was memory CD4+ T cells from blood. The chain's CDR3 is CASSLGRVNTEAFF. In DNA, the CDR3 is TGTGCCAGCAGCTTGGGTAGGGTGAACACTGAAGCTTTCTTT.